This TCR beta chain was profiled in a study of regulatory T cells in long-lasting Graves disease. Study details: Newly diagnosed Graves' patients took antithyroid drugs under 3 months. Whole-study findings and limits: TRBV28, TRBJ1-2 and TRBJ2-5 were favored in persistent disease.

The length of the CDR3 is 14 residues. Trimming cost V 7 bases and J 0 bases, with 10 bases left between them. Notes on this clonotype: Its cognate antigen is unknown.

The TCR beta library used iRepertoire HTBI primers with Arm-PCR amplification of CDR3. TCRdb re-analysed the multiplex PCR reads in MiXCR, keeping a single row per CDR3 protein. The top ten hold around 25% of the sample, which has under 700,000 distinct CDR3 sequences, roughly 16% seen once. Time point defined: newly diagnosed GD, antithyroid drugs for less than 3 months. From PBMCs, RNA was extracted and then used to make the TCR library. The same sample was also studied in work on T cells in Graves' hyperthyroidism and ophthalmopathy. As reported in that work: Clinical symptoms, serum thyroxine, TRAb, thyroid ultrasound and orbital computed tomography informed diagnoses.

The chain uses TRBV12-3 or TRBV12-4 and TRBJ2-1; D gene ambiguous. This clonotype originated in a woman aged 35-65 years with Graves disease. Sequences were derived from peripheral blood mononuclear cells (PBMCs), sampled at new diagnosis, from a patient treated with antithyroid drugs. This chain's CDR3 is CASNSRSSYNEQFF. In nucleotides, the CDR3 is TGTGCCAGCAATTCCAGGAGCTCCTACAATGAGCAGTTCTTC.